This TCR beta chain was retrieved from a study of a mutant IDH1 vaccine in newly diagnosed glioma. Study-level background: The study started vaccination 4-6 weeks after radiotherapy alone, or with temozolomide cycles. Regarding the study as a whole: Pseudoprogression looked unconnected to shifts in top peripheral T cell clonotypes.

Using immunoSEQ multiplex PCR, the repertoire was profiled, and TCRdb retains in-frame clones only, with some absent. This table has around 52,000 clones, 75% to 90% appearing once. The CDR3 extends over 16 amino acids. The germline V gene encodes CDR1 GTSNPN and CDR2 SVGIG (reference sequence). V shed 5 bases and J 2 bases; nucleotides not matched to a gene: 11. Time point reported: week 5, during vaccination. What each vaccine dose contained was 300 ug of mutant IDH1 20-mer peptide, accompanied by topical imiquimod. As concerns this clone: Its antigen remains unknown.

The V and J genes are TRBV30 and TRBJ2-2; 7 bases are shared with TRBD1. The sample here was PBMCs, taken from a glioma patient whose treatment included an IDH1 peptide vaccine. The TCR comes from a woman aged 40 to 55 with glioma. The DNA of the CDR3 is TGTGCCTGGGCGGACTGGGGACAGTTTAACACCGGGGAGCTGTTTTTT. As protein: CAWADWGQFNTGELFF.